This T cell receptor (beta chain) was found in a study of blood T cells in healthy people across ages. As for the study in general: About one barcoded beta molecule per two T cells was captured by template switching.

Healthy Russian Caucasian donors spanned ages about 6 to 100 years. Extraction of total RNA produced a minimum of 5 micrograms from each sample. Next came a second PCR, run for about 6 to 12 cycles, which used a sample-barcoded 5' primer along with a J-beta primer mix. Paired-end reads containing CDR3 totaled no fewer than 2.5 million for each sample. TCRdb passed the 5' RACE reads through MiXCR, listing each CDR3 protein once. The data contain around 1,500,000 distinct CDR3 sequences, 40% to 50% of them singletons. V lost 2 bases, J lost 7 bases, and 14 bases lay in between. This CDR3 contains 15 residues. The germline V gene encodes CDR1 MNHEY and CDR2 SVGAGI.

This chain uses TRBV6-5 with TRBJ1-4; D is perhaps TRBD1 (5 bases). This sequence originates from a woman between 18 and 29 years old in good health. The sequenced sample was blood. The CDR3 DNA follows: TGTGCCAGCAGTTACGGACGGGGGAGCGGTGAAAAACTGTTTTTT. This translates into CASSYGRGSGEKLFF.